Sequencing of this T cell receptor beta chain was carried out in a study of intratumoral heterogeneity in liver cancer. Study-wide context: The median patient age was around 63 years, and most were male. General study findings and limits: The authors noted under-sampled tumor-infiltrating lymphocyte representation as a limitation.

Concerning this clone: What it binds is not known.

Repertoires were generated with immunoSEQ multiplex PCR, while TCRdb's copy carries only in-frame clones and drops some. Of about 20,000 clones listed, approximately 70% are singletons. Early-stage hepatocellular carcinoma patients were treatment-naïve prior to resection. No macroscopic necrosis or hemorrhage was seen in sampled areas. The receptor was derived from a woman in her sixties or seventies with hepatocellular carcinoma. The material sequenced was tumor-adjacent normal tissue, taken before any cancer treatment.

CDR3 protein: CASSAGQGGGYEQYF. The CDR3 bases are TGTGCCAGCAGCGCAGGACAGGGGGGTGGCTACGAGCAGTACTTC. This chain joins TRBV5-6 and TRBJ2-7; TRBD1 aligns across 10 bases. J gave up 3 bases and V 4 bases, and 7 bases lay outside the gene matches. Germline assignment: CDR1 SGHDT and CDR2 YYEEEE. This CDR3 contains 15 residues.